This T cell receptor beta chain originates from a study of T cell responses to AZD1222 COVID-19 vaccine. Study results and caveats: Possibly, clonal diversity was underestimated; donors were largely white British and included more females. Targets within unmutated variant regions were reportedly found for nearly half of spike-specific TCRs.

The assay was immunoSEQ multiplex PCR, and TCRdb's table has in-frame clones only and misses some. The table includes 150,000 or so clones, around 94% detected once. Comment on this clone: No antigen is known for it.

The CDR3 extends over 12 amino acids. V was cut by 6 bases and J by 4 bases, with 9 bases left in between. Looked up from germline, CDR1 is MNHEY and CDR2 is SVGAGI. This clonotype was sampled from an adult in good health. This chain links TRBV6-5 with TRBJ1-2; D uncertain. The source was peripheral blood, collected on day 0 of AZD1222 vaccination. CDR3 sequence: CASSSPRYGYTF. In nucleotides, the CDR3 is TGTGCCAGCAGCTCACCCCGCTATGGCTACACCTTC.